This T cell receptor beta chain was sequenced in a study of blood T cell repertoires in COVID-19 (dated by TCRdb to about 2020). For the study in its entirety: Collaborator samples came from the United States, Italy and Spain and covered acute and convalescent phases of COVID-19. The prospective study material was composed of cDNA or gDNA derived from T cells, B-cell-depleted T cells, or PBMCs. Deeply sampled blood TCRbeta repertoires from subjects exposed to, actively infected with, or recovered from COVID-19 were included in the dataset. The repertoires were released in a freely available public database meant as a resource for research on the immune response to SARS-CoV-2. The samples were drawn from two sources: the first 160 participants of the ongoing ImmuneRACE study, and fewer than 1,500 subjects contributed by 6 global collaborators. Nearly every sample came with metadata listing a de-identified subject ID, COVID-19 status, age in years and sex. Where available, HLA class I and class II types were taken from metadata supplied by the sample provider and were not determined by assay-based typing.

As concerns this clone: The target of this receptor is not known. No clone much larger than this one lies a single base away; base qualities are absent.

TCRbeta CDR3 regions were amplified from genomic DNA using the immunoSEQ Assay, a bias-controlled multiplex PCR. In the source study's methods: The number of nucleated cells in each sample was estimated from the amplification of reference gene primers within the assay. To quantify the absolute abundance of each unique TCRbeta CDR3 rearrangement, sequence reads were collapsed and filtered. For each sample, productive Simpson clonality was calculated by taking the square root of Simpson's diversity index across productive rearrangements. TCRdb obtained this table from immuneACCESS and retained in-frame rearrangements with V and J assigned. These tables miss some clones; where compared with another copy, unresolved V genes account for less than half of the shortfall, and the remainder is unexplained. The V and J calls and clone size come from that table; D and trimming were worked out from the DNA. The sample table shows 95,000 to 100,000 clones, and approximately 84% are seen once. About 18% of the sample is taken by the ten largest.

Whole blood was collected in K2EDTA tubes by collaborating institutions according to the institutions' own protocols. For TCRbeta analysis, collaborators shipped samples in one of three forms: frozen whole blood, isolated PBMCs, or DNA extracted from either of those sample types. The research as a whole found: The quantity of clinical and demographic metadata differed by source and by participant and was supplied without curation.

What was sequenced was peripheral blood. The clonotype comes from a woman aged 60-75 years with acute or convalescent COVID-19.

The CDR3: CASSIVGGQYNEQFF. In nucleotides, the sequence is TGTGCCAGTAGTATCGTAGGGGGACAGTACAATGAGCAGTTCTTC. The receptor chain draws on TRBV19 and TRBJ2-1, with 7 bases matching TRBD1. Trimmed from V: 3 bases; trimmed from J: 4 bases; junction bases lacking a gene match: 6. The germline V gene (reference sequence) provides CDR1 LNHDA and CDR2 SQIVND. CDR3 length: 15 amino acids, cysteine to phenylalanine. The read is trimmed to its CDR3 DNA, 45 bases read in frame from base 1.